This entry lists 32 T cell receptor beta chains sequenced from one sample in a study of blood T cells in healthy people across ages. The use of a sample-barcoded 5' primer and a J-beta primer mix characterized a second PCR of roughly 6 to 11 cycles. One entry per CDR3 protein, called by TCRdb with MiXCR from the 5' RACE reads. The data contain roughly 1,800,000 distinct CDR3 sequences, roughly 50% of them seen just once; the ten biggest clones take up approximately 2.1%. The sequenced material came from blood. These receptors came from a woman aged 40 to 50 in good health.

About this clonotype: An end of the junction does not agree with germline; a read error may underlie this. The CDR3 DNA reads as TGCGCCAGCGGCCAAGAAAGAACAGGCATCTATGGCTACACCTTC. Translation gives CASGQERTGIYGYTF. The chain combines TRBV4-1 with TRBJ1-2; possible D gene TRBD1, 5 bases. The CDR3 spans 15 residues. Germline V gene sequence: CDR1 MGHRA, CDR2 YSYEKL.

V gene TRBV20-1 combines with J gene TRBJ2-3; D not resolved. The CDR3 extends over 15 amino acids. Germline loops: CDR1 DFQATT, CDR2 SNEGSKA (reference sequence). V shed 5 bases and J shed 1 base, with 16 bases lying between them. The CDR3 protein is CSAPNRRARTDTQYF. CDR3 DNA sequence: TGCAGTGCTCCGAACCGACGGGCCCGCACAGATACGCAGTATTTT.

This rearrangement joins TRBV29-1 to TRBJ2-5; 7 bases are shared with TRBD1. V dropped 1 base and J dropped 4; count of bases not matched to a gene: 9. This CDR3 has 15 amino acids. Germline V gene lookup returns CDR1 SQVTM and CDR2 ANQGSEA. CDR3 protein: CSVEGTGEKGETQYF. The CDR3 DNA reads TGCAGCGTTGAAGGAACAGGGGAAAAGGGAGAGACCCAGTACTTC.

This clonotype showed up just a few times. A much larger clone lies one base from this, so it may be a read error. This chain connects TRBV20-1 to TRBJ1-2, with a tentative D call TRBD1 (6 bases). The CDR3 is made up of 16 amino acids. V was pared by 4 bases and J by 4 bases, with 22 bases between. Germline CDR1 DFQATT, CDR2 SNEGSKA (reference sequence). CDR3 in DNA: TGCAGTGCTAACGGCGCCCCTAGGGGGACTACCTATGGCTACACCTTC. Translating it yields CSANGAPRGTTYGYTF.

Comments on this clonotype: A read error may account for a junction end that differs from germline. The rearrangement links TRBV29-1 to TRBJ1-4, with a possible D match to TRBD1 (5 bases). The CDR3 has 11 residues. Germline CDR1 reads SQVTM; CDR2 reads ANQGSEA. CDR3 DNA: TGCAGCGGTGAAAGGGGTGAAAAACTGTTTTTT. Its protein product is CSGERGEKLFF.

The chain combines TRBV13 with TRBJ2-1; 8 bases fit TRBD2. This CDR3 is built from 16 residues. Germline CDR1 PRHDT, CDR2 FYEKMQ (reference sequence). Germline trimming cut 7 bases from V and 5 bases from J; bases unmatched to any gene: 13. The CDR3 region is CASTFHSGTRNNEQFF. In nucleotides, the CDR3 is TGTGCCAGCACCTTCCACTCCGGGACTAGAAACAATGAGCAGTTCTTC.

To note about this clonotype: One junction end disagrees with the germline gene, perhaps due to a read error. V usage is TRBV6-5 and J usage is TRBJ1-6, with D hard to call. Per the germline V gene, CDR1 is MNHEY and CDR2 is SVGAGI. The CDR3 has 17 amino acids. The CDR3 loop reads CASSYEGGSSHNSPLHF. CDR3 in DNA: TGTGCCAGCAGTTACGAGGGCGGAAGCTCCCATAATTCACCCCTCCACTTT.

The CDR3 spells CASSYSRTGPTEAFF. CDR3 DNA: TGTGCCAGCAGTTATTCCCGAACAGGGCCCACTGAAGCTTTCTTT. This chain connects TRBV6-5 to TRBJ1-1; D perhaps matches TRBD1 (6 bases). The CDR3 is 15 amino acids. The V and J ends lost 3 bases and 4 bases respectively, with 15 bases between them. Germline V lookup: CDR1 MNHEY, CDR2 SVGAGI.

This clonotype was counted a few times. The CDR3 DNA reads TGTGCCACCAGCATCCGAGTGGGAGATACGCAGTATTTT. This encodes CATSIRVGDTQYF. This rearrangement joins TRBV15 to TRBJ2-3; no firm D call. The CDR3 spans 13 residues. Trimming stripped 4 bases from V and 5 bases from J, with 10 bases between. Germline V CDR1 and CDR2: LNHNV, YYDKDF (reference sequence).

This clonotype was seen a few times. The chain is built from TRBV9 and TRBJ2-3; a possible D gene is TRBD1 (6 bases). Germline V gene sequence: CDR1 SGDLS, CDR2 YYNGEE. The V end lost 0 bases, the J end lost 2 bases, and 13 bases lay between the germline ends. The CDR3 consists of 16 residues. Here the CDR3 DNA reads TGTGCCAGCAGCGTAGAAGCCCCAGGGGCCACAGATACGCAGTATTTT. It translates to CASSVEAPGATDTQYF.

V is TRBV27 and J is TRBJ1-2, with TRBD1 identical over 7 bases. CDR3 length: 13 amino acids. With 3 bases clipped from V and 8 bases from J, the junction kept 6 bases outside the gene matches. Germline V gives CDR1 MNHEY, CDR2 SMNVEV (reference sequence). This chain's CDR3 is CASSFRGERGYTF. The CDR3 DNA sequence: TGTGCCAGCAGTTTCAGGGGGGAGAGGGGCTACACCTTC.

This clonotype was found a few times. The chain carries TRBV5-1 and TRBJ2-1, with 7 bases aligning to TRBD2. Gene TRBJ2-7 matches the end of the DNA better, so the J call may be wrong. CDR1 and CDR2 from the germline V gene are SGHRS and YFSETQ. This CDR3 has 16 amino acids. The CDR3 spells CASSLDLAERYNEQYF. The CDR3, as DNA: TGCGCCAGCAGCTTGGACCTAGCGGAGCGTTACAATGAGCAGTACTTC.

The chain joins TRBV11-1 to TRBJ1-6; 8 nucleotides line up with TRBD1. The CDR3 runs to 16 residues. CDR1 SGHAT and CDR2 FQDESV come from the germline V gene (reference sequence). Trimming took 4 bases from V and 6 from J; bases not matched to a gene: 8. The CDR3 is CASSSTGDMVNSPLHF. In DNA form, the CDR3 reads TGTGCCAGCAGCTCGACAGGGGATATGGTTAATTCACCCCTCCACTTT.

The rearrangement links TRBV5-1 to TRBJ2-5; maybe TRBD2 (6 bases). Trimming removed 1 base from V and 5 bases from J, with 15 bases in between. This CDR3 comprises 15 residues. Germline lookup yields CDR1 SGHRS and CDR2 YFSETQ. CDR3 coding DNA: TGCGCCAGCAGCTTGATGGAGGGGTCCGGGGAGACCCAGTACTTC. This codes for CASSLMEGSGETQYF.

The chain is built from TRBV7-9 and TRBJ2-4; 13 bases are a match to TRBD2. The V and J ends lost 5 bases and 0 bases, in that order; junction bases with no gene match: 7. CDR1 and CDR2 (germline): SEHNR, FQNEAQ (reference sequence). The CDR3 sequence is 18 residues long. The CDR3 loop reads CASSPGLAGTIAKNIQYF. The CDR3 DNA follows: TGTGCCAGCAGCCCGGGACTAGCGGGGACTATAGCCAAAAACATTCAGTACTTC.

This CDR3 is CSARRGAGSTEAFF. In DNA form, the CDR3 reads TGCAGTGCTAGGAGGGGGGCCGGGAGTACTGAAGCTTTCTTT. The rearrangement links TRBV20-1 to TRBJ1-1; possibly TRBD1 for D (6 bases). The CDR3 totals 14 residues. Germline-derived CDR1 and CDR2 are DFQATT and SNEGSKA (reference sequence). The V end was cut by 3 bases, the J end by 5 bases, with 16 bases between.

In this sample, this clonotype turned up a few times. The chain joins TRBV20-1 to TRBJ2-5, with 7 positions matching TRBD1. CDR1 is DFQATT and CDR2 is SNEGSKA in the germline V gene (reference sequence). The CDR3 covers 14 residues. Trimming at V came to 4 bases and at J to 2 bases, leaving 7 bases not matched to a gene. The CDR3 region has the DNA TGCAGTGCTACCCCGACAGGGCAACAAGAGACCCAGTACTTC. It is translated as CSATPTGQQETQYF.

This clonotype was recorded a few times. The V call is TRBV2, the J call TRBJ2-1; D not certain. In germline, CDR1 is SNHLY, CDR2 FYNNEI. The germline V and J ends were trimmed by 7 bases and 8 bases, with 12 bases remaining between them. The CDR3 spans 12 residues. This CDR3 is CASKPGIDEQFF. The CDR3 DNA is TGTGCCAGCAAGCCTGGTATCGATGAGCAGTTCTTC.

J is TRBJ2-5 and V is TRBV6-6; 10 bases fit TRBD1. CDR1 is MNHNY and CDR2 is SVGAGI in the germline V gene (reference sequence). There are 15 residues in the CDR3. Trimming at V came to 2 bases and at J to 5 bases, leaving 5 bases not matched to a gene. The CDR3, as DNA: TGTGCCAGCAGTTACCCGACAGGGGGCGCGGAGACCCAGTACTTC. Its translation is CASSYPTGGAETQYF.

This clonotype was detected once. V gene TRBV29-1 combines with J gene TRBJ2-5; possibly TRBD2 for D (6 bases). The CDR3 extends over 12 amino acids. CDR1 and CDR2 (germline): SQVTM, ANQGSEA. V lost 8 bases and J 4 bases, leaving 14 bases between the germline ends. The CDR3 region has the DNA TGCAGCCAACGTTCGCGGGGAGAGACCCAGTACTTC. It specifies CSQRSRGETQYF.

This clonotype occurred a few times. The gene calls are TRBV28 and TRBJ1-4; a possible D gene is TRBD1 (5 bases). The CDR3 loop spans 15 amino acids. Deletions cut 5 bases from V and 0 bases from J, with 10 bases between. From germline, CDR1 is MDHEN and CDR2 SYDVKM. The CDR3 loop is CASSTGGTTNEKLFF. CDR3 DNA: TGTGCCAGCAGTACGGGGGGGACAACTAATGAAAAACTGTTTTTT.

The chain combines TRBV7-9 with TRBJ2-5; 7 bases agree with TRBD1. The CDR3 totals 14 residues. CDR1 is SEHNR, CDR2 FQNEAQ, per germline (reference sequence). V shed 8 bases, J shed 5 bases, and the junction held 11 bases outside the gene matches. CDR3: CASSHATGPETQYF. The CDR3 DNA reads as TGTGCCAGCTCCCATGCGACAGGGCCGGAGACCCAGTACTTC.

The chain recombines TRBV20-1 with TRBJ2-1, with D possibly matching TRBD2 (6 bases). This CDR3 has 15 residues. Germline loops: CDR1 DFQATT, CDR2 SNEGSKA (reference sequence). Between the trimmed V and J ends, which lost 2 bases and 7 bases, there was a span of 18 bases. CDR3 nucleotides: TGCAGTGCTAGATTAACTGGCAGGGCGGGAAATGAGCAGTTCTTC. Protein sequence: CSARLTGRAGNEQFF.

CDR3 coding DNA: TGTGCCAGCAGCGCTGACAGGGCAGGTGAGCAGTTCTTC. This sequence encodes CASSADRAGEQFF. The chain has TRBV7-8 and TRBJ2-1, with TRBD1 matching 7 bases. The germline V gene has CDR1 SGHVS and CDR2 FQNEAQ. There are 13 residues in the CDR3. J gave up 9 bases and V 5 bases, and 7 bases lay outside the gene matches.

This chain uses TRBV7-2 with TRBJ2-7; 9 bases map to TRBD2. Germline V CDR1 and CDR2: SGHTA, FQGNSA. The CDR3 length is 15 residues. Germline trimming cut 2 bases from V and 2 bases from J; bases unmatched to any gene: 4. DNA for the CDR3: TGTGCCAGCAGCTTATGGCTAGCGGGGACCTACGAGCAGTACTTC. Its protein is CASSLWLAGTYEQYF.

The CDR3 DNA follows: TGCAGCGTTGAAAACCGAGCGGCCACCTTTCAAGAGACCCAGTACTTC. Translation gives CSVENRAATFQETQYF. The J gene is TRBJ2-5, the V gene TRBV29-1; a possible D gene is TRBD2 (5 bases). This CDR3 contains 16 residues. Germline V lookup: CDR1 SQVTM, CDR2 ANQGSEA. Trimming left V 2 bases short and J 2 bases short, with 18 bases between.

The chain has TRBV20-1 and TRBJ2-4; 7 bases map to TRBD1. TRBJ2-7 matches the DNA end more closely, so the J call is doubtful. The length of the CDR3 is 12 residues. Looked up from germline, CDR1 is DFQATT and CDR2 is SNEGSKA (reference sequence). The CDR3 protein is CSAWDSPYEQYF. The CDR3 bases are TGCAGTGCTTGGGACAGTCCCTACGAGCAGTACTTC.

The V gene is TRBV5-1, the J gene TRBJ2-5; D unclear. Looked up from germline, CDR1 is SGHRS and CDR2 is YFSETQ. The germline V and J ends were trimmed by 0 bases and 3 bases, with 9 bases remaining between them. The CDR3 totals 14 residues. The CDR3 reads CASSLGRTEETQYF. The CDR3 DNA reads TGCGCCAGCAGCTTGGGTCGGACGGAAGAGACCCAGTACTTC.

The sample holds one count of this clonotype. The rearrangement joins TRBV20-1 to TRBJ2-2; D is perhaps TRBD2 (5 bases). This CDR3 has 14 amino acids. The germline CDR1 and CDR2 sequences are DFQATT and SNEGSKA (reference sequence). The V end was cut by 2 bases, the J end by 3 bases, with 10 bases between. The DNA of the CDR3 is TGCAGTGCTAGAAGGGTAGCGTACACCGGGGAGCTGTTTTTT. The encoded protein is CSARRVAYTGELFF.

This clonotype was seen a single time. The rearrangement joins TRBV5-1 to TRBJ1-1, with D unclear. The CDR3 is 15 amino acids. Trimming removed 4 bases from V and 0 bases from J, with 13 bases in between. The germline CDR1 and CDR2 sequences are SGHRS and YFSETQ. Here the CDR3 reads CASSPSPSMNTEAFF. The CDR3 DNA reads as TGCGCCAGCAGCCCGTCCCCCAGCATGAACACTGAAGCTTTCTTT.

This rearrangement joins TRBV12-3 or TRBV12-4 to TRBJ2-4; the D gene could be TRBD1 or TRBD2 (5 bases each). The CDR3 is 13 amino acids. The V and J ends lost 3 bases and 8 bases respectively, with 11 bases between them. CDR3 protein: CASSFGGMDIQYF. DNA of the CDR3: TGTGCCAGCAGTTTTGGGGGTATGGACATTCAGTACTTC.

J is TRBJ1-1 and V is TRBV6-6; 7 bases are shared with TRBD1. Germline V gene lookup returns CDR1 MNHNY and CDR2 SVGAGI (reference sequence). The CDR3 has 16 residues. Trimming took 7 bases from V and 4 from J; bases not matched to a gene: 15. The CDR3: CASNPTQGRGGTEAFF. In nucleotides, the CDR3 is TGTGCCAGCAACCCTACACAGGGGAGAGGGGGCACTGAAGCTTTCTTT.